This TCR beta chain was captured by sequencing in a study of blood T cell repertoires in COVID-19. The assay was immunoSEQ multiplex PCR, and TCRdb's table has in-frame clones only and misses some. The sample lists about 42,000 clones; 80% to 90% were seen once. The CDR3 contains 15 residues. Germline V gene sequence: CDR1 SGHTA, CDR2 FQGNSA. After removal of 5 bases from V and 5 bases from J, the junction contained 9 bases not matched to a gene. The receptor was isolated from a human donor in a cohort sampled during active COVID-19. The sequencing sample was made of peripheral blood. The V call is TRBV7-2, the J call TRBJ2-5, with 9 positions matching TRBD2. CDR3 residues: CASSTRLAVGETQYF. The CDR3, as DNA: TGTGCCAGCAGCACCCGACTAGCGGTGGGGGAGACCCAGTACTTC.